This paragraph reports one T cell receptor (beta chain). This sample is drawn from a study of blood T cell repertoires in COVID-19. Sequenced by immunoSEQ multiplex PCR; TCRdb stores in-frame clones only, minus some. This sample has 300,000 to 350,000 clones, with around 83% found just once. Germline V gives CDR1 LGHDT, CDR2 YNNKEL (reference sequence). CDR3 length: 11 amino acids. Trimming took 1 base from V and 14 from J, leaving 9 bases between them. Sequencing was carried out using peripheral blood. The chain links TRBV3-1 (or the pseudogene TRBV3-2) to TRBJ2-1, with TRBD1 as a possible D gene (5 bases). This TCR was recovered from a man between 25 and 39 years old with active or convalescent COVID-19. The CDR3, as DNA: TGTGCCAGCAGCCAAGGGGGCGAGGAGTTCTTC. Residues: CASSQGGEEFF.